The 22 T cell receptor beta chains presented below share a single source sample, sequenced in a study of blood T cell repertoires in COVID-19. The assay was immunoSEQ multiplex PCR, and TCRdb's table has in-frame clones only and misses some. This table has more than 85,000 clones, around 83% appearing once. The sequenced sample consisted of peripheral blood. Every receptor here comes from a woman aged 80 or older with active or convalescent COVID-19.

The chain combines TRBV28 with TRBJ2-3; TRBD2 aligns across 8 bases. The germline CDR1 and CDR2 sequences are MDHEN and SYDVKM. Trimming took 6 bases from V and 3 from J; bases not matched to a gene: 11. The CDR3 covers 16 residues. CDR3 loop: CASRPHQREWTDTQYF. The DNA for the CDR3 is TGTGCCAGCAGACCCCACCAGCGGGAGTGGACAGATACGCAGTATTTT.

This clone showed up just a few times. The chain joins TRBV12-3 or TRBV12-4 to TRBJ1-2; tentative D call: TRBD1 (5 bases). The CDR3 extends over 11 amino acids. The V end lost 3 bases, the J end lost 7 bases, and 6 bases lay between the germline ends. The CDR3 sequence: CASSFGAGYTF. The CDR3 DNA follows: TGTGCCAGCAGTTTTGGGGCTGGCTACACCTTC.

The chain uses TRBV4-1 and TRBJ2-7; TRBD2 matches 13 bases. This CDR3 comprises 17 residues. The V gene's germline CDR1 is MGHRA and CDR2 YSYEKL. Losses at the gene ends were 4 bases for V and 6 bases for J; bases not matched to a gene: 12. The CDR3 nucleotides read TGCGCCAGCAGCCCGACAGATGGACTAGCGGGAGTTCCCGAGCAGTACTTC. Protein product: CASSPTDGLAGVPEQYF.

The rearrangement links TRBV6-1 to TRBJ1-2; D gene ambiguous. Germline loops: CDR1 MNHNS, CDR2 SASEGT. The V and J ends lost 3 bases and 7 bases respectively, with 15 bases between them. This CDR3 contains 14 residues. CDR3 nucleotides: TGTGCCAGCAGTGAGGACCTTTCACGGGGTGGCTACACCTTC. Translating it yields CASSEDLSRGGYTF.

The sample holds a few counts of this clone. The rearrangement joins TRBV27 to TRBJ1-1, with D possibly matching TRBD1 (6 bases). Germline V CDR1 and CDR2: MNHEY, SMNVEV (reference sequence). The germline V and J ends were trimmed by 7 bases and 1 base, with 16 bases remaining between them. The length of the CDR3 is 15 residues. CDR3 DNA: TGTGCCAGCACCTTAGCCGGGACATCGAACACTGAAGCTTTCTTT. It is translated as CASTLAGTSNTEAFF.

The gene calls are TRBV28 and TRBJ1-2, with D perhaps TRBD1 (6 bases). This CDR3 is 18 amino acids long. In germline, CDR1 is MDHEN, CDR2 SYDVKM. V was trimmed by 5 bases and J by 8 bases, leaving 30 bases between them. This CDR3 reads CASSPLDDLRGGAAGYTF. DNA for the CDR3: TGTGCCAGCAGTCCCCTTGACGATCTGCGGGGGGGGGCGGCGGGCTACACCTTC.

The rearrangement links TRBV18 to TRBJ2-7, with 8 bases that match TRBD2. The V gene end was trimmed by 3 bases and the J gene end by 0 bases; junction bases not matched to a gene: 4. CDR3 length equals 15 residues. The germline CDR1 and CDR2 sequences are KGHSH and LQKENI. The CDR3 here is CASSPPLAASYEQYF. The CDR3 DNA reads TGTGCCAGCTCACCCCCACTAGCGGCCTCCTACGAGCAGTACTTC.

About this clone: Other nucleotide sequences in the sample specify the same CDR3. V is TRBV7-6 and J is TRBJ1-1, with D unclear. CDR3 length: 14 residues. Per germline, CDR1 SGHVS and CDR2 FNYEAQ. The ends were cut back, 2 bases at V and 0 bases at J, with 7 bases in the middle. CDR3 amino acids: CASSLSGLNTEAFF. CDR3 in DNA: TGTGCCAGCAGCTTAAGCGGACTGAACACTGAAGCTTTCTTT.

The chain is built from TRBV27 and TRBJ2-7, with unresolved D. V shed 2 bases and J shed 0 bases, with 11 bases lying between them. This CDR3 has 15 residues. CDR1 and CDR2 from the germline V gene are MNHEY and SMNVEV (reference sequence). The CDR3 sequence is CASSLAADPSYEQYF. The CDR3, as DNA: TGTGCCAGCAGTTTAGCCGCGGATCCCTCCTACGAGCAGTACTTC.

This chain connects TRBV20-1 to TRBJ2-1; tentatively, D is TRBD2 (7 bases). Germline CDR1 and CDR2: DFQATT and SNEGSKA (reference sequence). The CDR3 extends over 11 amino acids. The germline V and J ends were trimmed by 5 bases and 14 bases, with 16 bases remaining between them. CDR3 DNA: TGCAGTGCTGCCCACGCGGGGGCCAAGTTCTTC. Its protein is CSAAHAGAKFF.

This clone was counted once. This rearrangement joins TRBV7-3 to TRBJ1-6; D is possibly TRBD1 (6 bases). The germline CDR1 and CDR2 sequences are SGHTA and FQGTGA. V was cut by 5 bases and J by 9 bases, with 17 bases left in between. The CDR3 consists of 15 residues. The CDR3 loop is CASSARQAGFSPLHF. The CDR3, as DNA: TGTGCCAGCAGCGCCAGACAGGCCGGATTTTCACCCCTCCACTTT.

The chain has TRBV5-1 and TRBJ2-1, with D hard to call. The CDR3 extends over 13 amino acids. The V end was cut by 4 bases, the J end by 1 base, with 6 bases between. Per the germline V gene, CDR1 is SGHRS and CDR2 is YFSETQ. In nucleotides, the CDR3 is TGCGCCAGCAGCGAGTTGTCCTACAATGAGCAGTTCTTC. Its translation is CASSELSYNEQFF.

V is TRBV28 and J is TRBJ1-1, with unresolved D. This CDR3 contains 15 residues. Germline CDR1 and CDR2: MDHEN and SYDVKM. Deletions cut 1 base from V and 2 bases from J, with 11 bases between. The DNA of the CDR3 is TGTGCCAGCAGTTTATTTACAGCTTTAAACACTGAAGCTTTCTTT. Translation gives CASSLFTALNTEAFF.

The V call is TRBV18, the J call TRBJ2-2; the D gene is possibly TRBD1 (5 bases). The V and J ends lost 4 bases and 1 base respectively, with 7 bases between them. Germline V gene data show CDR1 as KGHSH and CDR2 as LQKENI. The CDR3 is made up of 14 amino acids. The CDR3: CASSRQKNTGELFF. The CDR3 DNA reads as TGTGCCAGCTCACGACAGAAGAACACCGGGGAGCTGTTTTTT.

This clone has a count of ten or more. The chain uses TRBV5-8 and TRBJ1-1; D might be TRBD1 (6 bases). With 0 bases removed from V and 5 bases from J, the gap between germline ends came to 14 bases. The CDR3 spans 15 residues. The germline gives CDR1 SGHTS, CDR2 YDEGEE. CDR3 in DNA: TGTGCCAGCAGCTTGGATCAGAGTCAGGGGACTGAAGCTTTCTTT. Translated, it gives CASSLDQSQGTEAFF.

V gene TRBV7-6 combines with J gene TRBJ2-1; 10 bases match TRBD2. CDR1 is SGHVS, CDR2 FNYEAQ, per germline. The CDR3 is made up of 18 amino acids. The ends lost 4 bases at V and 2 bases at J; junction bases unmatched: 11. CDR3 coding DNA: TGTGCCAGCAGCTACTGGCTGGTAGCGGGAGGTCCCTACAATGAGCAGTTCTTC. Its translation: CASSYWLVAGGPYNEQFF.

The CDR3 region has the DNA TGTGCCAGCAGTAAGATCTCTATGGACAGGGGGCTCTATGGCTACACCTTC. Translation gives CASSKISMDRGLYGYTF. The chain employs TRBV28 and TRBJ1-2, with TRBD1 matching 11 bases. This CDR3 has 17 residues. Trimming cost V 5 bases and J 4 bases; bases outside gene matches: 12. Germline V gives CDR1 MDHEN, CDR2 SYDVKM.

This clone occurred once. This rearrangement joins TRBV6-6 to TRBJ2-5, with unresolved D. V was pared by 6 bases and J by 5 bases, with 10 bases between. CDR3 length: 12 residues. Germline V gives CDR1 MNHNY, CDR2 SVGAGI (reference sequence). CDR3 nucleotide sequence: TGTGCCAGCAGCTTTACTCGGGAGACCCAGTACTTC. This codes for CASSFTRETQYF.

The chain recombines TRBV19 with TRBJ2-4; D is possibly TRBD2 (6 bases). Germline CDR1 and CDR2: LNHDA and SQIVND (reference sequence). The CDR3 spans 16 residues. The V end lost 6 bases, the J end lost 0 bases, and 15 bases lay between the germline ends. The CDR3 spells CASRTRDSLAKNIQYF. The CDR3, as DNA: TGTGCCAGTAGGACGCGGGATAGCTTAGCCAAAAACATTCAGTACTTC.

This clone was counted a few times. V gene TRBV3-1 (or the pseudogene TRBV3-2) combines with J gene TRBJ2-1; 9 bases align to TRBD1. The V segment lost 3 bases and the J segment 7 bases; nucleotides outside the gene matches: 4. Germline assignment: CDR1 LGHDT and CDR2 YNNKEL (reference sequence). The CDR3 contains 14 residues. DNA for the CDR3: TGTGCCAGCAGCCATCGGACAGGGGTTAATGAGCAGTTCTTC. Translation: CASSHRTGVNEQFF.

This clone was picked up a small number of times. The chain couples TRBV6-1 to TRBJ1-5; no reliable D call. V was shortened by 1 base and J by 7 bases, with 11 bases between the two germline ends. The CDR3 has 14 amino acids. Germline loops: CDR1 MNHNS, CDR2 SASEGT. CDR3 in amino acids: CASSEGLVAQPQHF. The CDR3, as DNA: TGTGCCAGCAGTGAAGGTTTAGTAGCCCAGCCCCAGCATTTT.

The chain joins TRBV4-2 to TRBJ2-7; D is perhaps TRBD2 (5 bases). Trimming left V 0 bases short and J 6 bases short, with 15 bases between. The CDR3 is 15 amino acids. Per germline, CDR1 LGHNA and CDR2 YNFKEQ. In DNA, the CDR3 is TGTGCCAGCAGCCAAGAGGCGCGGTTAGGAGGCGAGCAGTACTTC. Amino acids: CASSQEARLGGEQYF.